The clone carrying this T cell receptor (beta chain) was seen more than once but under ten times. Following RNA extraction, reverse transcription yielded cDNA that acted as the sequencing template. Method: immunoSEQ multiplex PCR; TCRdb's copy keeps in-frame clones and lacks some. This sample has 150,000 or so clones, with roughly 44% found just once. This CDR3 is 11 amino acids long. V was clipped by 5 bases and J by 12 bases, with 12 bases between them. CDR1 is SGHTA and CDR2 is FQGNSA in the germline V gene. This entry belongs to a study of CD8+ T cells in alopecia areata. The receptor's source is a human donor with alopecia areata. Input material: CD4+ T cells sorted from blood. The rearrangement links TRBV7-2 to TRBJ2-3; D uncertain. The CDR3 loop reads CASSAQAGQYF. The CDR3 DNA is TGTGCCAGCAGCGCCCAGGCTGGACAGTATTTT.